This T cell receptor (beta chain) stems from a study of post-analysis software for immune sequencing data. Study overall: Relapsing-remitting, secondary progressive and progressive-relapsing multiple sclerosis were all included among the disease courses.

Trimming stripped 5 bases from V and 5 bases from J, with 15 bases between. The V gene's germline CDR1 is DFQATT and CDR2 SNEGSKA (reference sequence). This CDR3 is built from 13 residues. Whole-study results and caveats: Clustering by F measure revealed strong co-clustering among samples prepared together in one batch. Controls had lower frequencies than patients of four or five TRBV segments, which included TRBV5-6, TRBV5-1 and TRBV20-1.

With respect to this clonotype: Its antigen remains unidentified.

TCR beta libraries were prepared from cDNA with unique molecular identifiers. Each CDR3 protein is one row after TCRdb ran MiXCR on the PCR reads. The sample holds over 250,000 distinct CDR3 sequences, 35% to 40% seen once. V is TRBV20-1 and J is TRBJ1-1; perhaps TRBD1 as D (6 bases). The sequencing input was blood. This TCR came from a girl under 18 with multiple sclerosis. CDR3 loop: CSAAEGGRTEAFF. The CDR3 DNA follows: TGCAGTGCTGCCGAAGGGGGACGGACTGAAGCTTTCTTT.